Sequencing of this T cell receptor (beta chain) was carried out in a study of vaccination and CD4 T cells after COVID-19. Study findings and constraints: The cohort comprised relatively few convalescent patients, and no early post-infection timepoints were analyzed.

The Oncomine TCR Beta short-read assay generated sequence data from the DNA of cultured CD4+ T cells. Investigators obtained genomic DNA by extraction from cultured CD4+ T cells. TCRdb recomputed calls from the PCR reads with MiXCR, one row per CDR3 protein. The sample records roughly 4,200 distinct CDR3 sequences, roughly 34% being singletons. The V and J ends lost 10 bases and 5 bases respectively, with 15 bases between them. The CDR3 consists of 13 residues. Germline V gene data show CDR1 as SNHLY and CDR2 as FYNNEI. Treatment reported: roughly 11-day PBMC culture with coronavirus spike peptide pools or control peptides (ViraFEST assay). It was before the COVID-19 pandemic (2011-2018) that the unexposed donor's CD4+ T cells were collected. On this clonotype: Its specificity is not known.

This receptor was obtained from a human donor in good health. The genes are TRBV2 and TRBJ1-5, with a tentative D call TRBD1 (5 bases). Specimen: CD4+ T cells from blood, cultured in vitro. This CDR3 reads CATREGWDQPQHF. CDR3 DNA: TGTGCCACCCGAGAGGGGTGGGATCAGCCCCAGCATTTT.